The present entry profiles one T cell receptor (beta chain) with its context. This CDR3 has 15 residues. V gave up 1 base and J gave up 8 bases, with 16 bases separating them. Germline CDR1 and CDR2: SGDLS and YYNGEE. The protocol was immunoSEQ multiplex PCR, while the TCRdb copy is restricted to in-frame clones and leaves out a portion. The repertoire holds about 190,000 clones, with about nine tenths as singletons. The source of the sample is a study of blood T cell repertoires in COVID-19. Study-level information: In each case, the material was cDNA or gDNA derived from T cells, B-cell-depleted T cells, or PBMCs.

The receptor was isolated from a man younger than 40 with acute or convalescent COVID-19. Sequenced material: peripheral blood. The rearrangement joins TRBV9 to TRBJ2-1, with a weak D call TRBD2 (5 bases). The CDR3 coding sequence is TGTGCCAGCAGCGTAAGGCTAGCAGGTGGCGATGAGCAGTTCTTC. Its protein is CASSVRLAGGDEQFF.